The table lists the clone carrying this T cell receptor (beta chain) with many counts. Its cognate antigen is unknown. The TCR beta CDR3 regions underwent amplification from RNA transcripts. First-round RT-PCR relied on HTBI primers, and a second-round multiplex PCR came next. TCRdb independently ran MiXCR on the multiplex PCR reads; one entry per CDR3 protein. The table includes approximately 210,000 distinct CDR3 sequences, 25% to 35% detected once. V lost 4 bases and J lost 0; bases outside the gene matches: 9. Looked up from germline, CDR1 is MGHRA and CDR2 is YSYEKL. CDR3 size: 16 residues. The sample originates from a study of Graves' ophthalmopathy and Graves' hyperthyroidism. Moderate-to-severe activity, CAS at least 3, NOSPECS at least 4 and duration under 3 months characterized donors with ophthalmopathy. Diagnosis relied on clinical symptoms, serum thyroxine, TRAb, thyroid ultrasound and orbital computed tomography. Out of around 9.4 ml of fresh peripheral blood, PBMCs were obtained.

Whole-study findings and limits: Ophthalmopathy was separated from stable hyperthyroidism by a 13-signature model with approximately 91% sensitivity and 65% to 82% specificity.

The clonotype originates from a man aged 45-60 years with Graves' ophthalmopathy. The V call is TRBV4-1, the J call TRBJ2-7; 7 bases map to TRBD1. Sequenced sample: peripheral blood. The CDR3 loop is CASSPSGQRSSYEQYF. In nucleotides, the CDR3 is TGCGCCAGCAGCCCCTCGGGACAGAGGAGCTCCTACGAGCAGTACTTC.